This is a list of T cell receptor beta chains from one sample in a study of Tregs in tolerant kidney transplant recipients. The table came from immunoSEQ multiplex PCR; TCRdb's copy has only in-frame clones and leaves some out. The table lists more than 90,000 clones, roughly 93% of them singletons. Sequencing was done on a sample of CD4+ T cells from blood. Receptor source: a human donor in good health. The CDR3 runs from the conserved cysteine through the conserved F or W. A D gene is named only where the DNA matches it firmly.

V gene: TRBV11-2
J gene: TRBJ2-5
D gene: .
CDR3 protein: CASSWSMGGRETQYF

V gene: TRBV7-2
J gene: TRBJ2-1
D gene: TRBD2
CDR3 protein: CASSFASGSYNEQFF

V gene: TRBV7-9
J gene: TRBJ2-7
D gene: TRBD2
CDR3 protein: CASSQMGLASYEQYF

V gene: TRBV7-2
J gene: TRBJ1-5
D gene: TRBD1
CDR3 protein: CASSYGQGVNQPQHF

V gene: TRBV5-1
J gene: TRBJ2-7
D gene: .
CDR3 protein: CASSFGGTGDYEQYF

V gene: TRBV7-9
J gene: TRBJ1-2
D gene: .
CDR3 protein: CASSVIGVSGYTF

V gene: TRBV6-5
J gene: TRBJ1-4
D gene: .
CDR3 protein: CASSYSTATNEKLFF

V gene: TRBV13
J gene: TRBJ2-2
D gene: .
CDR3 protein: CASSSGRGLTGELFF

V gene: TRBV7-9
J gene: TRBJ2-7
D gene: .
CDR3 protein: CASSTVSASYEQYF

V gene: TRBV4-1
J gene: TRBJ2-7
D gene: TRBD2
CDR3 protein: CASSQEWGGTAPGRQQYF

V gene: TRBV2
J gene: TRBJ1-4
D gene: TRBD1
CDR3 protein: CASTVDRGNEKLFF

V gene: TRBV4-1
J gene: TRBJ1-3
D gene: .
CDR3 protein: CASSQDKTLTGNTIYF

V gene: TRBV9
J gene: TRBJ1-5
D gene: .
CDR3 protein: CASSVPEGQPQHF

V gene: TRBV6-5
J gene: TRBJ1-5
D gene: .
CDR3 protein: CASSYSERDQPQHF

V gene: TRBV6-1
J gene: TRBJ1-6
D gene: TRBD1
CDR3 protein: CASRTARGLPLHF

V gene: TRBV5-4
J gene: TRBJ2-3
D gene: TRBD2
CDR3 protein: CASSWTSGWSDTQYF

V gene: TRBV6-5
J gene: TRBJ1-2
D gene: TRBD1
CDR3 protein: CASTPRQGVNYGYTF

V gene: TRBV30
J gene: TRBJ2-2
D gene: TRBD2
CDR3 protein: CAAGLAGWELFF

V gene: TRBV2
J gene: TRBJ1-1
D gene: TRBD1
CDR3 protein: CATTQGATEAFF

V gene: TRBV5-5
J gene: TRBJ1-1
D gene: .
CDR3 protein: CASSLAPTANTEAFF

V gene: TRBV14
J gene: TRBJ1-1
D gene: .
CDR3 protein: CASSLRPTWDTEAFF

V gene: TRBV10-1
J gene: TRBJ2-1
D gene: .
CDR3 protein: CASSDTAWNEQFF

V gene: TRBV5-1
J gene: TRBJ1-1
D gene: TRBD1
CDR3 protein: CASSGQGAGNTEAFF

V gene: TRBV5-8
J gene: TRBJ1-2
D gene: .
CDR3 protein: CASSRTVWLDF

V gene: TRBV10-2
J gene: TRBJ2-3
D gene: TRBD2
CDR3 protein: CASSEWGLAGALTDTQYF

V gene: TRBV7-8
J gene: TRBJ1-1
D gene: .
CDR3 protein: CASSFWGVGRGEAFF

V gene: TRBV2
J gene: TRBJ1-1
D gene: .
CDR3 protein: CASRSTANTEAFF

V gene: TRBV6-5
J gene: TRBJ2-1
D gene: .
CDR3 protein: CASSSLGPRGNEQFF

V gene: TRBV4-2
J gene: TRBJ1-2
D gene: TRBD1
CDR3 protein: CASSQDKSRTGLMDGYTF

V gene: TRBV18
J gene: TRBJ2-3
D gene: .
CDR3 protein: CASSPLTVDTQYF

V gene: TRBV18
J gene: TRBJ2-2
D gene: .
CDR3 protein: CASSLYPGTNTGELFF

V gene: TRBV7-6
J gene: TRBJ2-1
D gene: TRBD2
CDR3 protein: CASSTHQRGGNEQFF

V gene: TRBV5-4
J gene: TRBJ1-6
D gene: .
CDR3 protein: CASSLAVSSYNSPLHF

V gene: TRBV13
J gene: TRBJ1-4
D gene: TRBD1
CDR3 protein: CASSGSRTGNEKLFF

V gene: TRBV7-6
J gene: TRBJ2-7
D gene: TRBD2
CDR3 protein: CASSLVRSSGTSSYEQYF

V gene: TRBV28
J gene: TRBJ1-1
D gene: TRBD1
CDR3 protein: CATENPTGGEAFF

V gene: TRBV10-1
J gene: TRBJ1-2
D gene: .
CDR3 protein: CASSEAAGYGYTF

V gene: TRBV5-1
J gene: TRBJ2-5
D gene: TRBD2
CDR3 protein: CASSHGLAGGVQETQYF

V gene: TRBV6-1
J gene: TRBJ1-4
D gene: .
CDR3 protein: CASSEQGYEKLFF

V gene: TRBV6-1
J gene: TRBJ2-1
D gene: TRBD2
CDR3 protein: CASRGGTSGSDEQFF

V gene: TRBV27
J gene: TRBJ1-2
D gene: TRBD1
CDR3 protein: CASSLFRDRGVGYTF

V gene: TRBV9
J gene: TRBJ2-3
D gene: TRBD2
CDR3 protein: CASSVAQAGGPDTQYF

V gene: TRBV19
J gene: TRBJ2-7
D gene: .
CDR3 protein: CASSRDLSYEQYF

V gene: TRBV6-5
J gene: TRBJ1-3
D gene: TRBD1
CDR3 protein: CASRRTGGSGNTIYF

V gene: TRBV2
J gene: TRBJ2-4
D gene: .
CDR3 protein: CASAPEGTTKNIQYF

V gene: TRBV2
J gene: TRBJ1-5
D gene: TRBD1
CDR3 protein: CASSEGPDRGNQPQHF